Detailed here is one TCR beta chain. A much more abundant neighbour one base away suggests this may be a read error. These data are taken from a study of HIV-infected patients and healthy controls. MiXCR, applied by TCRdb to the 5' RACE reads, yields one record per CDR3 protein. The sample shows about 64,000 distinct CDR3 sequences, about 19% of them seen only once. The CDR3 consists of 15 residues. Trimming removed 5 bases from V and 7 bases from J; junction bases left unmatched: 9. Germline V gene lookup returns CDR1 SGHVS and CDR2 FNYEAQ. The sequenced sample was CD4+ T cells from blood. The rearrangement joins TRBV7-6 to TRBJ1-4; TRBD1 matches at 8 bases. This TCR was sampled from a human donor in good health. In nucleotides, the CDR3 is TGTGCCAGCAGCCGGACAGGGCCTATGGGTGAAAAACTGTTTTTT. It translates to CASSRTGPMGEKLFF. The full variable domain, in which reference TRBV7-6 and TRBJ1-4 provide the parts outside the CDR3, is GAGVSQSPRYKVTKRGQDVALRCDPISGHVSLYWYRQALGQGPEFLTYFNYEAQQDKSGLPNDRFSAERPEGSISTLTIQRTEQRDSAMYRCASSRTGPMGEKLFFGSGTQLSVL.